This TCR beta chain comes out of a study of early T cells in non-severe SARS-CoV-2 infection. Background on the study: Alpha and beta chains were unpaired, from unsorted whole-blood bulk RNA.

TCRdb re-derived calls from the 5' RACE reads in MiXCR, one entry per CDR3 protein. The sample records about 66,000 distinct CDR3 sequences, approximately 9.1% being singletons. The germline V gene encodes CDR1 DFQATT and CDR2 SNEGSKA (reference sequence). V lost 0 bases and J lost 8, with 17 bases in between. This CDR3 contains 15 residues. The chain uses TRBV20-1 and TRBJ1-5, with D hard to call. Sample: whole blood. The sequence came from an adult who was a healthcare worker with PCR-confirmed SARS-CoV-2 infection or an uninfected control (not recorded which). CDR3 bases: TGCAGTGCTAGAGATTACTGGGTCACCGACGAGCCCCAGCATTTT. This codes for CSARDYWVTDEPQHF.